The entry below gives a single T cell receptor (beta chain) sequence along with its context. TCRdb keeps only in-frame clones here, not all; method: immunoSEQ multiplex PCR. The sample includes 80,000 to 90,000 clones, just under 95% of them seen just once. Deletions cut 2 bases from V and 7 bases from J, with 10 bases between. CDR1 is MNHNS and CDR2 is SASEGT in the germline V gene. This CDR3 contains 13 residues. The data derive from a study of technical replicates of blood from a handful of donors. This TCR was sampled from a human donor in good health. The sample taken for sequencing was T cells isolated from PBMCs. This chain links TRBV6-1 with TRBJ2-3; no reliable D call. CDR3 DNA: TGTGCCAGCAGTGAACAGTGGCCAAATACGCAGTATTTT. Translation: CASSEQWPNTQYF.